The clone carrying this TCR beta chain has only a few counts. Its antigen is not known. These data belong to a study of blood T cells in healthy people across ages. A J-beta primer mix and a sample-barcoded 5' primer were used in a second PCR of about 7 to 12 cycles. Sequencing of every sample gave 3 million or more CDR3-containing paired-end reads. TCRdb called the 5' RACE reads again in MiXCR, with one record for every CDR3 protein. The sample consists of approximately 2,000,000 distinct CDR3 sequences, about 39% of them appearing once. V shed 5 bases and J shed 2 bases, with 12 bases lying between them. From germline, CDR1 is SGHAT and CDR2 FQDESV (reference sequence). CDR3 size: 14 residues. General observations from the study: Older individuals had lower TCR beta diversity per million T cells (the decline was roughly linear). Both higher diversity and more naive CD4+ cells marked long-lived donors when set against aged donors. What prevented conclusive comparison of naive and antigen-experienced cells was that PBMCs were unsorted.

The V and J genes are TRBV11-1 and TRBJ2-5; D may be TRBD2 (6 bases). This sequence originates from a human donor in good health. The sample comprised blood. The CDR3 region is CASSPTTRQETQYF. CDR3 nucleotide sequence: TGTGCCAGCAGCCCAACGACTAGGCAAGAGACCCAGTACTTC. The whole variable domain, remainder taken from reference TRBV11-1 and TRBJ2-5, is EAEVAQSPRYKITEKSQAVAFWCDPISGHATLYWYRQILGQGPELLVQFQDESVVDDSQLPKDRFSAERLKGVDSTLKIQPAELGDSAMYLCASSPTTRQETQYFGPGTRLLVL.